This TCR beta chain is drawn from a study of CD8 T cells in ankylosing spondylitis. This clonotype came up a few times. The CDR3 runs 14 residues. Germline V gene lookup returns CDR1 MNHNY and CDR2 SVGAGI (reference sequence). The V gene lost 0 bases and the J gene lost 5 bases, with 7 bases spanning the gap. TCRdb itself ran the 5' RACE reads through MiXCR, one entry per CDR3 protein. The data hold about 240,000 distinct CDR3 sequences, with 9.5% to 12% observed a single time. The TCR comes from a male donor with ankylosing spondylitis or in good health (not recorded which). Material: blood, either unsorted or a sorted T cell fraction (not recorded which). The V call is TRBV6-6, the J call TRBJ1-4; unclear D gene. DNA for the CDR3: TGTGCCAGCAGTTACTCGCCAAGGAATGAAAAACTGTTTTTT. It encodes CASSYSPRNEKLFF.